The 32 T cell receptor beta chains in this list originate from one sample, sequenced in a study of shared clonotypes between healthy human individuals. Naive CD8 cells lacked CD45RO and underwent positive selection for CCR7, leaving out terminally differentiated effector memory CD45RA+ cells. Sequenced by immunoSEQ multiplex PCR; TCRdb stores in-frame clones only, minus some. The sample records hundreds of thousands of clones, roughly 96% being singletons. Sequencing was carried out using naive CD8+ T cells sorted from blood. The receptors here all came from a woman aged 25 to 39 in good health.

The chain joins TRBV28 to TRBJ1-4; a weak D match, TRBD1 (6 bases). Trimming removed 3 bases from V and 6 bases from J, with 11 bases in between. This CDR3 has 14 amino acids. Germline CDR1 and CDR2: MDHEN and SYDVKM. For the CDR3, the DNA is TGTGCCAGCAGTTTGGCCGGGGGCGATGAAAAACTGTTTTTT. Protein: CASSLAGGDEKLFF.

The chain carries TRBV9 and TRBJ2-1; 16 bases fit TRBD2. This CDR3 spans 20 amino acids. Trimming removed 5 bases from V and 0 bases from J; junction bases left unmatched: 11. In germline, CDR1 is SGDLS, CDR2 YYNGEE. CDR3 sequence reads: CASSGFAGLAGGSSYNEQFF. CDR3 coding DNA: TGTGCCAGCAGTGGCTTTGCGGGACTAGCGGGAGGGAGCTCCTACAATGAGCAGTTCTTC.

The chain recombines TRBV7-6 with TRBJ2-3; 8 bases are a match to TRBD2. From germline, CDR1 is SGHVS and CDR2 FNYEAQ. The CDR3 extends over 15 amino acids. V shed 5 bases, J shed 4 bases, and the junction held 8 bases outside the gene matches. The CDR3 DNA reads TGTGCCAGCAGCCCCGGGACTAGTGGCGCAGATACGCAGTATTTT. Its protein is CASSPGTSGADTQYF.

The chain is built from TRBV27 and TRBJ2-2, with D uncertain. Trimming took off 5 bases at V and 1 base at J, with 5 bases between the two ends. Looked up from germline, CDR1 is MNHEY and CDR2 is SMNVEV (reference sequence). The CDR3 covers 13 residues. The CDR3 nucleotides are TGTGCCAGCAGTCCACAGAACACCGGGGAGCTGTTTTTT. It yields the protein CASSPQNTGELFF.

The CDR3: CASSDSRTGLYEQYF. In DNA form, the CDR3 reads TGCGCCAGCAGTGACTCCCGGACAGGGCTCTACGAGCAGTACTTC. The rearrangement joins TRBV10-1 to TRBJ2-7; the match to TRBD1 covers 8 bases. CDR1 is WNHNN, CDR2 SYGVQD, per germline (reference sequence). This CDR3 is 15 amino acids long. The J segment lost 3 bases and the V segment lost 3 bases, leaving 7 bases of the junction unmatched.

The chain combines TRBV12-1 with TRBJ2-1; TRBD2, the D gene given by the table, was not confirmed from the DNA. TRBV12-1 is labeled a pseudogene. This CDR3 is 13 amino acids long. The CDR3 nucleotides read TGTGCCAGCAGCTTTTCTAGCGGGAGCGAGCAGTTCTTC. This encodes CASSFSSGSEQFF.

This clone has only one observation. The chain is built from TRBV28 and TRBJ2-3; the match to TRBD2 covers 10 bases. The CDR3 consists of 18 residues. From germline, CDR1 is MDHEN and CDR2 SYDVKM. The ends lost 8 bases at V and 4 bases at J; junction bases unmatched: 18. The CDR3 region has the DNA TGTGCCAGCGGACGCCCGATCAGCGGGAGGGTGCCGTCAGATACGCAGTATTTT. Translated, it gives CASGRPISGRVPSDTQYF. Full variable domain (missing parts from reference TRBV28 and TRBJ2-3): DVKVTQSSRYLVKRTGEKVFLECVQDMDHENMFWYRQDPGLGLRLIYFSYDVKMKEKGDIPEGYSVSREKKERFSLILESASTNQTSMYLCASGRPISGRVPSDTQYFGPGTRLTVL.

V is TRBV29-1 and J is TRBJ2-1; 10 bases match TRBD1. The CDR3 is 14 residues long. V lost 7 bases and J lost 4; bases outside the gene matches: 7. Germline CDR1 SQVTM, CDR2 ANQGSEA. DNA of the CDR3: TGCAGCGCGTACGGGACAGGGGCTTACAATGAGCAGTTCTTC. Amino acid sequence: CSAYGTGAYNEQFF.

Regarding this clone: One junction end disagrees with the germline gene, perhaps due to a read error. V is TRBV2 and J is TRBJ2-2; 7 nucleotides line up with TRBD1. The CDR3 covers 15 residues. Germline CDR1 is SNHLY and CDR2 is FYNNEI. The CDR3 loop is CASNEMTGRVGELFF. The DNA of the CDR3 is TGTGCCAGCAATGAAATGACAGGGCGCGTCGGGGAGCTGTTTTTT.

As regards this clone: Other nucleotide sequences from this sample produce the same CDR3. The V call is TRBV27, the J call TRBJ2-7; 8 bases fit TRBD1. J was trimmed by 6 bases and V by 6 bases; bases with no gene match: 4. The CDR3 spans 12 residues. The germline gives CDR1 MNHEY, CDR2 SMNVEV (reference sequence). CDR3 in DNA: TGTGCCAGCAGATCAGGGGGCAGCGAGCAGTACTTC. This gives the protein CASRSGGSEQYF.

This chain joins TRBV29-1 and TRBJ2-4, with D perhaps matching TRBD1 or TRBD2 (6 bases each). V dropped 5 bases and J dropped 0 bases, with 14 bases sitting between them. The CDR3 sequence is 15 residues long. CDR1 SQVTM and CDR2 ANQGSEA come from the germline V gene. The CDR3 protein is CSVLEGGQAKNIQYF. The CDR3 coding sequence is TGCAGCGTTCTAGAGGGGGGACAAGCCAAAAACATTCAGTACTTC.

The count of this clone is one. The V and J genes are TRBV5-6 and TRBJ2-3, with D maybe TRBD1 (6 bases). Deletions cut 0 bases from V and 2 bases from J, with 13 bases between. Germline loops: CDR1 SGHDT, CDR2 YYEEEE. This CDR3 is 16 amino acids long. The CDR3 reads CASSLAGQSITDTQYF. The CDR3, as DNA: TGTGCCAGCAGCTTGGCCGGACAGAGTATCACAGATACGCAGTATTTT.

The count of this clone is one. V usage is TRBV2 and J usage is TRBJ2-2; D remains unclear. Between the trimmed V and J ends, which lost 3 bases and 0 bases, there was a span of 5 bases. The CDR3 is 14 amino acids. In germline, CDR1 is SNHLY, CDR2 FYNNEI. The chain's CDR3 is CASSEFANTGELFF. The DNA for the CDR3 is TGTGCCAGCAGTGAGTTCGCGAACACCGGGGAGCTGTTTTTT. Based on the CDR3 plus reference TRBV2 and TRBJ2-2, the full variable domain is EPEVTQTPSHQVTQMGQEVILRCVPISNHLYFYWYRQILGQKVEFLVSFYNNEISEKSEIFDDQFSVERPDGSNFTLKIRSTKLEDSAMYFCASSEFANTGELFFGEGSRLTVL.

This clone is a singleton in its sample. The rearrangement uses TRBV25-1 and TRBJ2-5; no reliable D call. This CDR3 has 16 residues. V was clipped by 2 bases and J by 0 bases, with 13 bases between them. Germline-derived CDR1 and CDR2 are MGHDK and SYGVNS. The chain's CDR3 is CASSEEAKSYQETQYF. The CDR3 DNA sequence: TGTGCCAGCAGTGAAGAGGCAAAGTCGTACCAAGAGACCCAGTACTTC.

The rearrangement uses TRBV2 and TRBJ1-2; D is ambiguous. V shed 3 bases and J shed 4 bases, with 15 bases lying between them. The germline V gene has CDR1 SNHLY and CDR2 FYNNEI. The CDR3 spans 15 residues. The CDR3 region is CASSDQPTGGYGYTF. The CDR3 DNA sequence: TGTGCCAGCAGTGATCAACCCACGGGCGGCTATGGCTACACCTTC.

The CDR3 sequence: CASSTRTAPRSYTF. CDR3 bases: TGTGCCAGCAGCACTAGGACTGCGCCCAGGAGCTACACCTTC. This chain uses TRBV13 with TRBJ1-2, with no clear D. Trimming removed 5 bases from V and 9 bases from J, with 19 bases in between. The CDR3 covers 14 residues. Looked up from germline, CDR1 is PRHDT and CDR2 is FYEKMQ (reference sequence).

This clone appeared a single time. The chain has TRBV5-1 and TRBJ2-7, with D unclear. The CDR3 is 13 amino acids. The germline V and J ends were trimmed by 0 bases and 3 bases, with 7 bases remaining between them. The germline V gene encodes CDR1 SGHRS and CDR2 YFSETQ. CDR3 nucleotide sequence: TGCGCCAGCAGCTTGGGTAAGGGCTACGAGCAGTACTTC. Protein product: CASSLGKGYEQYF.

The V and J genes are TRBV25-1 and TRBJ2-5, with no clear D. With the DNA end fitting TRBJ2-7 better, the J assignment may be wrong. The germline gives CDR1 MGHDK, CDR2 SYGVNS. CDR3 size: 13 residues. The DNA of the CDR3 is TGTGCCAGCAGTGTTGCCAGCTCCTACGAGCAGTACTTC. This sequence encodes CASSVASSYEQYF.

The chain employs TRBV4-2 and TRBJ1-3; D possibly corresponds to TRBD1 (6 bases). With 2 bases removed from V and 0 bases from J, the gap between germline ends came to 11 bases. There are 16 residues in the CDR3. Germline V CDR1 and CDR2: LGHNA, YNFKEQ. CDR3 in amino acids: CASSQNGGHSGNTIYF. The CDR3 DNA sequence: TGTGCCAGCAGCCAAAATGGGGGCCACTCTGGAAACACCATATATTTT.

V and J are TRBV4-1 and TRBJ1-2, with D tentatively TRBD1 (6 bases). The V end was cut by 0 bases, the J end by 4 bases, with 12 bases between. Looked up from germline, CDR1 is MGHRA and CDR2 is YSYEKL. CDR3 length: 15 residues. The chain's CDR3 is CASSQERRGAYGYTF. CDR3 nucleotide sequence: TGCGCCAGCAGCCAAGAAAGGCGGGGGGCCTATGGCTACACCTTC.

The chain carries TRBV6-5 and TRBJ1-1; 8 nucleotides match TRBD1. Losses at the gene ends were 5 bases for V and 4 bases for J; bases not matched to a gene: 9. Looked up from germline, CDR1 is MNHEY and CDR2 is SVGAGI. The CDR3 extends over 15 amino acids. CDR3 amino acids: CASSIQGVRFTEAFF. The CDR3, as DNA: TGTGCCAGCAGTATACAGGGGGTGAGATTCACTGAAGCTTTCTTT.

The rearrangement joins TRBV2 to TRBJ2-5, with D perhaps TRBD2 (5 bases). CDR1 SNHLY and CDR2 FYNNEI come from the germline V gene. This CDR3 spans 13 amino acids. Trimming left V 1 base short and J 8 bases short, with 11 bases between. CDR3 coding DNA: TGTGCCAGCAGTGAAGGCCTTCGGGGAACCCAGTACTTC. Its protein is CASSEGLRGTQYF.

The chain joins TRBV13 to TRBJ2-7; D is perhaps TRBD2 (6 bases). The CDR3 contains 13 residues. V was clipped by 2 bases and J by 3 bases, with 8 bases between them. The germline V gene encodes CDR1 PRHDT and CDR2 FYEKMQ (reference sequence). The CDR3 nucleotides are TGTGCCAGCAGCTTAATGGGGGGCTACGAGCAGTACTTC. Translation: CASSLMGGYEQYF.

J is TRBJ1-1 and V is TRBV5-4; D call uncertain. The CDR3 has 16 amino acids. Germline CDR1 is SGHNT and CDR2 is YYREEE (reference sequence). The ends were cut back, 4 bases at V and 3 bases at J, with 19 bases in the middle. Here the CDR3 reads CASSHEGRGSDTEAFF. CDR3 DNA sequence: TGTGCCAGCAGCCATGAAGGGCGGGGTTCCGACACTGAAGCTTTCTTT.

The J gene is TRBJ2-1, the V gene TRBV19; 11 bases line up with TRBD2. There are 13 residues in the CDR3. Germline V CDR1 and CDR2: LNHDA, SQIVND (reference sequence). J was trimmed by 10 bases and V by 7 bases; bases with no gene match: 6. The CDR3 region is CASTGTSGEEQFF. CDR3 DNA sequence: TGTGCCAGTACCGGGACTAGCGGAGAAGAGCAGTTCTTC.

V usage is TRBV19 and J usage is TRBJ2-7; TRBD1 matches 11 bases. Germline values: CDR1 LNHDA, CDR2 SQIVND (reference sequence). Trimming cost V 5 bases and J 2 bases; bases outside gene matches: 5. This CDR3 is built from 15 residues. In nucleotides, the CDR3 is TGTGCCAGTAGTGCCGGGACAGGGGGGGCCTACGAGCAGTACTTC. This codes for CASSAGTGGAYEQYF.

The J gene is TRBJ1-5, the V gene TRBV19; D may be TRBD1 (6 bases). Trimming took 8 bases from V and 3 from J, leaving 14 bases between them. The CDR3 has 14 amino acids. Germline V CDR1 and CDR2: LNHDA, SQIVND (reference sequence). The DNA of the CDR3 is TGTGCCAGTCAGACCCGGGACAACAATCAGCCCCAGCATTTT. It codes for CASQTRDNNQPQHF.

Details on this clone: The same CDR3 is also encoded by other DNA sequences in this sample. V and J are TRBV28 and TRBJ2-7; D is ambiguous. Germline loops: CDR1 MDHEN, CDR2 SYDVKM. The germline V and J ends were trimmed by 4 bases and 3 bases, with 7 bases remaining between them. There are 12 residues in the CDR3. CDR3: CASSSTGYEQYF. The CDR3 DNA follows: TGTGCCAGCAGTTCAACTGGCTACGAGCAGTACTTC.

The genes are TRBV25-1 and TRBJ2-7; tentatively, D is TRBD1 (5 bases). Looked up from germline, CDR1 is MGHDK and CDR2 is SYGVNS. Trimming removed 1 base from V and 1 base from J, with 8 bases in between. The CDR3 contains 14 residues. CDR3 protein: CASSEFTGSYEQYF. CDR3 nucleotide sequence: TGTGCCAGCAGTGAATTCACAGGATCCTACGAGCAGTACTTC.

The chain is built from TRBV29-1 and TRBJ2-1; D is unclear. Germline V CDR1 and CDR2: SQVTM, ANQGSEA. The V end lost 2 bases, the J end lost 3 bases, and 11 bases lay between the germline ends. This CDR3 contains 14 residues. The DNA for the CDR3 is TGCAGCGTTGAATACCAGCGCGACTACAATGAGCAGTTCTTC. Its translation: CSVEYQRDYNEQFF.

CDR3 sequence reads: CASSHGTTASQYF. The CDR3 DNA follows: TGTGCCAGCAGCCATGGCACTACCGCGTCCCAGTATTTT. The chain links TRBV7-3 to TRBJ2-3; D unresolved. The germline V and J ends were trimmed by 5 bases and 12 bases, with 18 bases remaining between them. The CDR3 is 13 residues long. Per germline, CDR1 SGHTA and CDR2 FQGTGA. Looking up the rest from reference TRBV7-3 and TRBJ2-3 gives the full variable domain: GAGVSQTPSNKVTEKGKYVELRCDPISGHTALYWYRQSLGQGPEFLIYFQGTGAADDSGLPNDRFFAVRPEGSVSTLKIQRTERGDSAVYLCASSHGTTASQYFGPGTRLTVL.

This chain joins TRBV5-8 and TRBJ1-4; D not certain. The CDR3 is 11 amino acids. CDR1 and CDR2 (germline): SGHTS, YDEGEE. Trimming left V 4 bases short and J 11 bases short, with 9 bases between. CDR3 DNA: TGTGCCAGCAGCCGCGAGTTTAAACTGTTTTTT. It encodes CASSREFKLFF.